This is a list of T cell receptor beta chains from one sample in a study of blood T cells in healthy people across ages. TCRdb re-called the 5' RACE reads with MiXCR, one entry per CDR3 protein. The sample gives 1.2 million to 1.5 million distinct CDR3 sequences, approximately 42% of which show up once; roughly 7.7% is in the top ten. Sequencing input: blood. The receptors come from a woman under 30 in good health. Each CDR3 is given with its conserved first and last residue. The D gene is left open where the match is weak. Some rows mark clone size as missing; the rest say once, few, many or name a class of expanded clone.

abundance	d_gene	v_gene	j_gene	len	CDR3aa	CDR3nt
.	.	TRBV20-1	TRBJ1-1	13	CSANEHLNTEAFF	TGCAGTGCTAACGAACACTTGAACACTGAAGCTTTCTTT
few	.	TRBV12-3/TRBV12-4	TRBJ2-1	14	CASSLLEGSDEQFF	TGTGCCAGCAGTTTACTAGAGGGGAGCGATGAGCAGTTCTTC
few	.	TRBV2	TRBJ2-5	17	CASSDFGWTQGGETQYF	TGTGCCAGCAGTGATTTTGGTTGGACCCAGGGAGGCGAGACCCAGTACTTC
few	.	TRBV29-1	TRBJ2-2	14	CSVGLSFLTGELFF	TGCAGCGTTGGACTCTCTTTTTTGACCGGGGAGCTGTTTTTT
few	.	TRBV28	TRBJ2-7	15	CASSLVQGLSYEQYF	TGTGCCAGCAGTTTAGTGCAGGGACTCTCCTACGAGCAGTACTTC
.	TRBD1	TRBV7-9	TRBJ2-4	18	CASIDSLRTGGSVNEQYF	TGTGCCAGCATCGATAGCTTACGGACAGGGGGGAGTGTCAATGAGCAGTACTTC
.	.	TRBV6-5	TRBJ2-7	15	CASSYPGTGDNEQYF	TGTGCCAGCAGTTACCCCGGGACTGGGGACAATGAGCAGTACTTC
.	TRBD2	TRBV5-1	TRBJ2-3	15	CASRRGGESTDTQYF	TGCGCCAGCCGACGGGGGGGCGAAAGCACAGATACGCAGTATTTT
few	TRBD2	TRBV9	TRBJ2-1	14	CASSPEGGRGEQFF	TGTGCCAGCAGCCCCGAAGGCGGGAGGGGTGAGCAGTTCTTC
few	TRBD2	TRBV10-3	TRBJ2-2	15	CAISARGAETGELFF	TGTGCCATCAGTGCGCGGGGGGCCGAAACCGGGGAGCTGTTTTTT
.	TRBD1	TRBV11-2	TRBJ2-7	15	CASSTRWTGTYEQYF	TGTGCCAGCAGCACGCGATGGACAGGGACCTACGAGCAGTACTTC
few	TRBD1	TRBV29-1	TRBJ2-3	16	CSVVRGQLSSTDTQYF	TGCAGCGTTGTGAGGGGGCAACTATCTAGCACAGATACGCAGTATTTT
.	.	TRBV25-1	TRBJ1-4	15	CASSTPGQGYEKLFF	TGTGCCAGCAGTACGCCGGGCCAAGGTTACGAAAAACTGTTTTTT
once	.	TRBV6-5	TRBJ1-1	13	CASSFRDTLEAFF	TGTGCCAGCAGTTTCCGGGATACTCTTGAAGCTTTCTTT
.	.	TRBV7-2	TRBJ1-1	17	CASSLVRGRGMNTEAFF	TGTGCCAGCAGCTTAGTGAGGGGTAGAGGGATGAACACTGAAGCTTTCTTT
.	TRBD2	TRBV10-1	TRBJ2-3	13	CASTREVGNTQYF	TGCGCCAGCACGCGGGAGGTCGGGAATACGCAGTATTTT
.	.	TRBV27	TRBJ1-1	14	CASREPGQSTEAFF	TGTGCCAGCAGAGAACCAGGACAAAGCACTGAAGCTTTCTTT
.	TRBD2	TRBV6-6	TRBJ2-5	15	CASRLGLAGGNEQYF	TGTGCCAGCAGGCTAGGACTAGCGGGGGGCAATGAGCAGTACTTC
.	TRBD2	TRBV13	TRBJ2-7	13	CASSSLAAGEQYF	TGTGCCAGCAGCTCCCTAGCGGCAGGCGAGCAGTACTTC
.	.	TRBV12-3/TRBV12-4	TRBJ2-1	11	CASSFETVQFF	TGTGCCAGCAGTTTTGAAACAGTGCAGTTCTTC
few	.	TRBV4-1	TRBJ2-3	17	CASSLRTGRDVTDTQYF	TGCGCCAGCAGCCTTCGGACTGGGCGGGATGTAACAGATACGCAGTATTTT
few	TRBD2	TRBV18	TRBJ2-7	15	CASSLSGTRNYEQYF	TGTGCCAGCTCACTCTCCGGGACTAGAAACTACGAGCAGTACTTC
.	.	TRBV2	TRBJ2-7	13	CASQMWQTYEQYF	TGTGCCAGCCAAATGTGGCAGACCTACGAGCAGTACTTC
.	.	TRBV7-2	TRBJ2-1	12	CATQDPYNEQFF	TGTGCCACCCAAGACCCCTACAATGAGCAGTTCTTC
.	TRBD2	TRBV27	TRBJ2-7	18	CASSLAIPTSADSYEQYF	TGTGCCAGCAGTTTAGCCATCCCAACTAGCGCCGACTCCTACGAGCAGTACTTC
few	TRBD1	TRBV5-1	TRBJ2-1	13	CASRWTGDHEQFF	TGCGCCAGCAGATGGACAGGGGACCATGAGCAGTTCTTC
few	.	TRBV4-1	TRBJ2-1	14	CASSSPVSFSEQFF	TGCGCCAGCAGTAGCCCGGTGTCTTTTAGTGAGCAGTTCTTC
.	.	TRBV5-5	TRBJ2-1	18	CASSLVFGLRTTYNEQFF	TGTGCCAGCAGCTTGGTTTTCGGTCTGCGGACGACCTACAATGAGCAGTTCTTC
once	.	TRBV5-1	TRBJ2-1	16	CASSLAEGPPYNEQFF	TGCGCCAGTAGCTTGGCCGAAGGGCCCCCCTACAATGAGCAGTTCTTC
.	TRBD1	TRBV2	TRBJ2-5	11	CASRDSGPQYF	TGTGCCAGCCGGGACAGTGGGCCCCAGTACTTC
.	TRBD2	TRBV4-1	TRBJ2-5	19	CASSQVAEREGSPQETQYF	TGCGCCAGCAGCCAAGTCGCGGAGCGGGAGGGCTCCCCCCAAGAGACCCAGTACTTC
once	TRBD2	TRBV18	TRBJ2-2	16	CASSPSTSGGPGELFF	TGTGCCAGCTCACCATCAACAAGCGGGGGGCCCGGGGAGCTGTTTTTT
few	TRBD2	TRBV6-1	TRBJ2-1	18	CASSDIAGGPSSYNEQFF	TGTGCCAGCAGTGACATAGCGGGAGGCCCAAGCTCCTACAATGAGCAGTTCTTC
few	.	TRBV20-1	TRBJ1-3	15	CSVMGGSSSGGTIYF	TGCAGTGTTATGGGAGGATCCTCCTCTGGAGGCACCATATATTTT
.	TRBD2	TRBV5-1	TRBJ2-5	13	CASSKRGGETQYF	TGCGCCAGCAGCAAACGGGGGGGGGAGACCCAGTACTTC